The present T cell receptor beta chain was sequenced within a study of early T cells in non-severe SARS-CoV-2 infection. Overall study context: RNA in bulk from unsorted whole blood was sequenced, and chains were unpaired. Study findings and constraints: Private and CD4 specificities were missed by VDJdb matching, which favored anti-spike CD8 responses.

Details on this clonotype: Its antigen is unknown.

Between the trimmed V and J ends, which lost 7 bases and 5 bases, there was a span of 23 bases. CDR3 length: 16 amino acids. Germline CDR1 MNHNS, CDR2 SASEGT. Unique molecular identifiers (one per individual cDNA molecule) were attached. TCRdb itself ran the 5' RACE reads through MiXCR, one entry per CDR3 protein. The sample lists some 64,000 distinct CDR3 sequences; roughly 9% were seen once. Sequencing used whole blood, obtained at baseline. The clonotype comes from an adult who was a healthcare worker with PCR-confirmed SARS-CoV-2 infection or an uninfected control (not recorded which). This chain links TRBV6-1 with TRBJ1-2; no firm D call. This chain's CDR3 is CASTLTAQANRYGYTF. CDR3 coding DNA: TGTGCCAGCACCCTAACTGCGCAGGCAAACAGATATGGCTACACCTTC.